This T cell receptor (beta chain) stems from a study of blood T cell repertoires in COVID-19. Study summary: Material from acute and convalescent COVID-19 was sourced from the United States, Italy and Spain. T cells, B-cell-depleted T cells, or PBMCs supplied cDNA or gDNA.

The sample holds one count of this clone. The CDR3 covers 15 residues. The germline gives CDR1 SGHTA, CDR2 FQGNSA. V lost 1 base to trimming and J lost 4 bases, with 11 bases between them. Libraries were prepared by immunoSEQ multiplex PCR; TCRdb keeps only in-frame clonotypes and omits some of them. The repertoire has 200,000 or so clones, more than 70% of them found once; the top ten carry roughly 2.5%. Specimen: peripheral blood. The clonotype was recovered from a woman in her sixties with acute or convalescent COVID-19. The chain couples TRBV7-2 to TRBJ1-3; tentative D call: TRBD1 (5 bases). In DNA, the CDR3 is TGTGCCAGCAGCTTAGACTGGGGCATCGGAAACACCATATATTTT. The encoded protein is CASSLDWGIGNTIYF.